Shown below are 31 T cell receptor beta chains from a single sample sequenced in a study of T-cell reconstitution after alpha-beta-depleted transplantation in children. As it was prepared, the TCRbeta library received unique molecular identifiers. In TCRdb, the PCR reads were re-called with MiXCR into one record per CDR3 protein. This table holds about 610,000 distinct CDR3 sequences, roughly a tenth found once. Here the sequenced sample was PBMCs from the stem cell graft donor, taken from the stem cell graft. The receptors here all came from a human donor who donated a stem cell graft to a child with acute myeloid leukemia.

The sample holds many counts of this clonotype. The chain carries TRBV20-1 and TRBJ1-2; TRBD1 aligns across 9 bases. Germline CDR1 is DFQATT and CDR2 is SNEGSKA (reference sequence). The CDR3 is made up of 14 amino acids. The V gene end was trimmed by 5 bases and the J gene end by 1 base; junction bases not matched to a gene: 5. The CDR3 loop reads CSAPRDRVNYGYTF. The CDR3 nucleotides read TGCAGTGCTCCCCGGGACAGGGTTAACTATGGCTACACCTTC.

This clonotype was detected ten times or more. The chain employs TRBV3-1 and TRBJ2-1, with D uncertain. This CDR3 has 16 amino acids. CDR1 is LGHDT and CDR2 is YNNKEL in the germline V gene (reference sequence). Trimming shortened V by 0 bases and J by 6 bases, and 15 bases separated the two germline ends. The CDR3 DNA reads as TGTGCCAGCAGCCAAGAGCTCGCGGCACGCGCCAATGAGCAGTTCTTC. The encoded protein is CASSQELAARANEQFF.

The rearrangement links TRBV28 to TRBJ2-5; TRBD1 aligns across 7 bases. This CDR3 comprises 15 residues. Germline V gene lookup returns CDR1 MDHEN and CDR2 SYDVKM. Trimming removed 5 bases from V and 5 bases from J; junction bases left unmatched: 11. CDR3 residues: CASSPTQGWSETQYF. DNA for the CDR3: TGTGCCAGCAGTCCTACACAGGGGTGGTCGGAGACCCAGTACTTC.

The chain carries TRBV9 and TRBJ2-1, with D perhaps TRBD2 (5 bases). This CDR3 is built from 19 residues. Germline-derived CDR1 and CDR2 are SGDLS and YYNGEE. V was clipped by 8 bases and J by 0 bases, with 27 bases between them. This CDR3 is CARPGWQLTPTSSYNEQFF. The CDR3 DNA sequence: TGTGCCAGACCGGGGTGGCAGCTTACCCCGACGAGCTCCTACAATGAGCAGTTCTTC. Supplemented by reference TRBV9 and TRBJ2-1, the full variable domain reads DSGVTQTPKHLITATGQRVTLRCSPRSGDLSVYWYQQSLDQGLQFLIQYYNGEERAKGNILERFSAQQFPDLHSELNLSSLELGDSALYFCARPGWQLTPTSSYNEQFFGPGTRLTVL.

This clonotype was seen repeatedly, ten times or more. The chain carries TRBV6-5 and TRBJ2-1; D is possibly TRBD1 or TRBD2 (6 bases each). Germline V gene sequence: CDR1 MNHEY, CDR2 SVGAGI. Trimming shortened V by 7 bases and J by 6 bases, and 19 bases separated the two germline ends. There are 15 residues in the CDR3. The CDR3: CASTPGVGRGNEQFF. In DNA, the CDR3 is TGTGCCAGCACCCCAGGGGTCGGGAGAGGCAATGAGCAGTTCTTC.

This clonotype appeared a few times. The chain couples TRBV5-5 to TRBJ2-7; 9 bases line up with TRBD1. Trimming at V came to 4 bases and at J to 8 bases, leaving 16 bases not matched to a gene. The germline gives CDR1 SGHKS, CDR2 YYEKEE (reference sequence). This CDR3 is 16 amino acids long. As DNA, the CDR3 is TGTGCCAGCAGCCTGGACCACAGGGGGCTTGGATTTAAGCAGTACTTC. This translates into CASSLDHRGLGFKQYF.

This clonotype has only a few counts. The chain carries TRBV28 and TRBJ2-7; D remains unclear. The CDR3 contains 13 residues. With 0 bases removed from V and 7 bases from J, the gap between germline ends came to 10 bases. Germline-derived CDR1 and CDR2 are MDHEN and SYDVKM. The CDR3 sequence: CASSLCRSCEQYF. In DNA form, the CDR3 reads TGTGCCAGCAGTTTATGCAGGTCTTGTGAGCAGTACTTC.

CDR3 residues: CASRGGPPSSYNEQFF. The CDR3, as DNA: TGTGCCAGCAGGGGGGGTCCCCCGAGCTCCTACAATGAGCAGTTCTTC. The rearrangement joins TRBV12-3 or TRBV12-4 to TRBJ2-1, with D possibly being TRBD2 (6 bases). Trimming removed 6 bases from V and 0 bases from J, with 15 bases in between. CDR3 length: 16 amino acids.

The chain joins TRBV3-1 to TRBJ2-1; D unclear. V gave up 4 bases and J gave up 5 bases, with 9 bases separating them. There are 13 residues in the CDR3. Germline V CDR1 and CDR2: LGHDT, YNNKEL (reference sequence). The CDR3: CASSPLGNNEQFF. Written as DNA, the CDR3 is TGTGCCAGCAGCCCTTTAGGGAACAATGAGCAGTTCTTC.

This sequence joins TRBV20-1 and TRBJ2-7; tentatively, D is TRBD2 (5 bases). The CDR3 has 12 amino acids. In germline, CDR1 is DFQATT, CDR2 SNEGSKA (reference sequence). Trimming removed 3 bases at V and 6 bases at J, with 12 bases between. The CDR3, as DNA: TGCAGTGCTAGGGACCTTAGCGCCGAGCAGTACTTC. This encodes CSARDLSAEQYF.

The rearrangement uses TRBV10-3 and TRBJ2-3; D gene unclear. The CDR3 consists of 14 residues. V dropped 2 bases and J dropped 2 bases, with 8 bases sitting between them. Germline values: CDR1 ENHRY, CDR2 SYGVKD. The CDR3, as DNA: TGTGCCATCAGTGAGCCTCTCACCACAGATACGCAGTATTTT. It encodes CAISEPLTTDTQYF.

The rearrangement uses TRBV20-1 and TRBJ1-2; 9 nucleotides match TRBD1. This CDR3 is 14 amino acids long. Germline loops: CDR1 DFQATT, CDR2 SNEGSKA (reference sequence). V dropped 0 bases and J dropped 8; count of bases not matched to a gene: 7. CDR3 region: CSARDQQGADGYTF. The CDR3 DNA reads TGCAGTGCTAGAGATCAACAGGGGGCTGACGGCTACACCTTC.

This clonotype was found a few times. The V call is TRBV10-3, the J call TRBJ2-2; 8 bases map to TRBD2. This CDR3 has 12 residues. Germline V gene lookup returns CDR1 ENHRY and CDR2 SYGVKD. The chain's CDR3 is CAHGAGGGELFF. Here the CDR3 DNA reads TGTGCGCACGGCGCGGGAGGCGGGGAGCTGTTTTTT.

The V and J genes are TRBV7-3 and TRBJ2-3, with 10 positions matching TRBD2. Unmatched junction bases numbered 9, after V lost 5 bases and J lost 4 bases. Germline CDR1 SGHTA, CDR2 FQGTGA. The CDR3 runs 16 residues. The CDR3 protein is CASSPQAGGQADTQYF. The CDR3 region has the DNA TGTGCCAGCAGCCCGCAAGCGGGAGGGCAGGCAGATACGCAGTATTTT.

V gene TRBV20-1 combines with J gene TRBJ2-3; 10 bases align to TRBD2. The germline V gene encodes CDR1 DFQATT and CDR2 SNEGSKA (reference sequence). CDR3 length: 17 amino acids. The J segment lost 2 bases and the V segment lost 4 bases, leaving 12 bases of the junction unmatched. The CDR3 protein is CSAKEKGSGGITDTQYF. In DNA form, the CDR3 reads TGCAGTGCTAAAGAGAAGGGTAGCGGGGGGATCACAGATACGCAGTATTTT.

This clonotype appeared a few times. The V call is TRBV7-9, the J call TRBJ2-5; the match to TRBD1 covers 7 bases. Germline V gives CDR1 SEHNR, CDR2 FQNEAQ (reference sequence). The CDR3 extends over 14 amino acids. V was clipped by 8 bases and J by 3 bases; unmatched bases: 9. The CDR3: CASRHQGVEETQYF. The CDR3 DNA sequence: TGTGCCAGCCGGCACCAGGGGGTCGAAGAGACCCAGTACTTC.

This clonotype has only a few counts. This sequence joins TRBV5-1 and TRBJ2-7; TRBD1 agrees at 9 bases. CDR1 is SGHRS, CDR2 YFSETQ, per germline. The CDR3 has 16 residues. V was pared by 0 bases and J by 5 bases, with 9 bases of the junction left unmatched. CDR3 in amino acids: CASSLEGGTGWNEQYF. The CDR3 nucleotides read TGCGCCAGCAGCTTGGAAGGAGGGACAGGGTGGAACGAGCAGTACTTC.

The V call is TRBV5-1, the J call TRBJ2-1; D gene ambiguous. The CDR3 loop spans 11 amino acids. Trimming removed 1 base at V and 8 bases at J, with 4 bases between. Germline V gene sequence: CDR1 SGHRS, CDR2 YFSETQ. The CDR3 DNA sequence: TGCGCCAGCAGCTTGTCATATGAGCAGTTCTTC. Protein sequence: CASSLSYEQFF.

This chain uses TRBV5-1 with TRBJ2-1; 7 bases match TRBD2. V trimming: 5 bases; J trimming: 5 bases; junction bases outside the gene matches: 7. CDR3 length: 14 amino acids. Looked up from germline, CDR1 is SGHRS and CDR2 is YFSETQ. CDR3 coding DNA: TGCGCCAGCAGTGGTATGGGAGGGAACAATGAGCAGTTCTTC. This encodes CASSGMGGNNEQFF.

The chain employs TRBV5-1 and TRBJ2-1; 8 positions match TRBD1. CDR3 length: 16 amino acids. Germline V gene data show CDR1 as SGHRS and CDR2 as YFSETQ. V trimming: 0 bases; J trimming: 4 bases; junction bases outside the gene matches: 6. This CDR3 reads CASSLGAGTGYNEQFF. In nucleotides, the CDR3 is TGCGCCAGCAGCTTGGGAGCTGGGACAGGTTACAATGAGCAGTTCTTC.

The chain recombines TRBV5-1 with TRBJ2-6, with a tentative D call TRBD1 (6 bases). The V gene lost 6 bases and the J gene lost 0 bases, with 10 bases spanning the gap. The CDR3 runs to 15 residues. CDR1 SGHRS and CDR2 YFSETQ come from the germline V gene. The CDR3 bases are TGCGCCAGCACCTTACAGGGCTCTGGGGCCAACGTCCTGACTTTC. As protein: CASTLQGSGANVLTF. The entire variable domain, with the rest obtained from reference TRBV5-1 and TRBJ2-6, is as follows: KAGVTQTPRYLIKTRGQQVTLSCSPISGHRSVSWYQQTPGQGLQFLFEYFSETQRNKGNFPGRFSGRQFSNSRSEMNVSTLELGDSALYLCASTLQGSGANVLTFGAGSRLTVL.

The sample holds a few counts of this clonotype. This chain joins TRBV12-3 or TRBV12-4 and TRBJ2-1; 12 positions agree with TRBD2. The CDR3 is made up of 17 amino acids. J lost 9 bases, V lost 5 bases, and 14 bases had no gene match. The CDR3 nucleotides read TGTGCCAGCAGTCCCCGACTAGCGGGAGAGGGGGCCGGTGAGCAGTTCTTC. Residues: CASSPRLAGEGAGEQFF.

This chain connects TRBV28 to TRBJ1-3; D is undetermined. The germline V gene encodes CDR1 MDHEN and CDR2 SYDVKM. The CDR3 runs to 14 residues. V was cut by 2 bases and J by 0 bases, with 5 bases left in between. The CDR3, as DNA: TGTGCCAGCAGTTTACAGGTCTCTGGAAACACCATATATTTT. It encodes CASSLQVSGNTIYF.

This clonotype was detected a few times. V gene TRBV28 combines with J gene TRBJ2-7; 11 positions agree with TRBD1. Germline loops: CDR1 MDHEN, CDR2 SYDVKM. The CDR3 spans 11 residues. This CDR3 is CASSADRGLQV. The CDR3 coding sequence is TGTGCCAGCAGTGCGGACAGGGGGCTTCAGGTC.

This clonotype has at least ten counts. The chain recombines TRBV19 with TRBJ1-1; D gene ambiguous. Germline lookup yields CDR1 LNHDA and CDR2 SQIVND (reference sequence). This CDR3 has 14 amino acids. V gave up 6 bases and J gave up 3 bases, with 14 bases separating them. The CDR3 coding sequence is TGTGCCAGTAGCCTTTATCGCGGGGACACTGAAGCTTTCTTT. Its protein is CASSLYRGDTEAFF. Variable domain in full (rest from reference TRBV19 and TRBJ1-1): DGGITQSPKYLFRKEGQNVTLSCEQNLNHDAMYWYRQDPGQGLRLIYYSQIVNDFQKGDIAEGYSVSREKKESFPLTVTSAQKNPTAFYLCASSLYRGDTEAFFGQGTRLTVV.

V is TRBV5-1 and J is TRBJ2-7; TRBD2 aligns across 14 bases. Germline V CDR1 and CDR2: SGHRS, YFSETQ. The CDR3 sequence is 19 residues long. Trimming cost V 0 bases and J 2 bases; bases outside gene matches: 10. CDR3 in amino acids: CASSLAPPGLAGAAYEQYF. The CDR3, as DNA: TGCGCCAGCAGCTTGGCCCCTCCGGGACTAGCGGGAGCAGCCTACGAGCAGTACTTC.

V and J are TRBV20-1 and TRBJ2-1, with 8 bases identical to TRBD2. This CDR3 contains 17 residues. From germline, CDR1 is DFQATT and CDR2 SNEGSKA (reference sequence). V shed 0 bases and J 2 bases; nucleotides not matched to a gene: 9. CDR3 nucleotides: TGCAGTGCTAGAGATCCGGGGGGGAGTAATGCCTACAATGAGCAGTTCTTC. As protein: CSARDPGGSNAYNEQFF.

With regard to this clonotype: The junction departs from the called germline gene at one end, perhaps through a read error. CDR3 coding DNA: TGTGCCAGCAGTTTTTACAGTGAGCAGTTCTTC. This sequence encodes CASSFYSEQFF. This rearrangement joins TRBV12-3 or TRBV12-4 to TRBJ2-1; D is unresolved. The length of the CDR3 is 11 residues.

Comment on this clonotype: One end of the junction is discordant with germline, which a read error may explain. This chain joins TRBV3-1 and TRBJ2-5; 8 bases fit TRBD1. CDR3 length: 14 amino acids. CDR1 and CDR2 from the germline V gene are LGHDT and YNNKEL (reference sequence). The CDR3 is CASTQRYRGETQYF. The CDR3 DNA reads TGTGCCAGCACCCAAAGATACAGGGGGGAGACCCAGTACTTC.

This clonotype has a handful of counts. The chain's CDR3 is CSVLNPTGNTEAFF. In DNA, the CDR3 is TGCAGCGTCCTGAACCCGACAGGGAACACTGAAGCTTTCTTT. V usage is TRBV29-1 and J usage is TRBJ1-1, with D maybe TRBD1 (6 bases). The CDR3 has 14 residues. The ends were cut back, 6 bases at V and 1 base at J, with 15 bases in the middle. Germline CDR1 SQVTM, CDR2 ANQGSEA.

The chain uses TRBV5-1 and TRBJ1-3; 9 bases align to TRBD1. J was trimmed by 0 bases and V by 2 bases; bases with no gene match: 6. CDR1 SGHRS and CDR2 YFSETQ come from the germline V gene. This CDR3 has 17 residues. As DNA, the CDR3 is TGCGCCAGCAGCTTACGGACAGGGGACCGCTCTGGAAACACCATATATTTT. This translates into CASSLRTGDRSGNTIYF.